There are a few counts of the clone carrying this T cell receptor beta chain. Its antigen is as yet unknown. Produced via immunoSEQ multiplex PCR; TCRdb's table is partial and in-frame only. The data show tens of thousands of clones, with roughly 85% seen just once and approximately 15% held by the top ten. This entry belongs to a study of Ad26.COV2.S vaccination and SARS-CoV-2 variants. Whole-study results and caveats: Spike-specific CD8+ and CD4+ T cell responses reportedly showed substantial breadth after vaccination. The placebo group had lower spike-specific TCR breadth than the vaccine recipients did. Using TCR breadth and depth analyses may have led to underestimated total T cell responses. Comparable non-spike TCR breadth was observed in vaccine and placebo recipients.

Germline loops: CDR1 MNHEY, CDR2 SVGAGI. The CDR3 totals 14 residues. Trimming left V 0 bases short and J 0 bases short, with 6 bases between. The chain links TRBV6-5 to TRBJ2-7; no clear D. Specimen: peripheral blood, collected after recovery from COVID-19. This receptor was obtained from a human donor who had recovered from COVID-19. The CDR3: CASSYSAISYEQYF. The DNA for the CDR3 is TGTGCCAGCAGTTACTCCGCGATCTCCTACGAGCAGTACTTC.